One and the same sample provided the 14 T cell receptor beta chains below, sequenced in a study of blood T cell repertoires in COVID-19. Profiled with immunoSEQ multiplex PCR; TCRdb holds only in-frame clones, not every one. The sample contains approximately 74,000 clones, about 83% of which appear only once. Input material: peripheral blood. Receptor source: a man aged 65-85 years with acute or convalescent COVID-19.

The CDR3 spells CAIRPGQGDEQFF. In nucleotides, the CDR3 is TGTGCCATCAGACCCGGACAGGGGGATGAGCAGTTCTTC. The chain couples TRBV10-3 to TRBJ2-1; 10 bases match TRBD1. The germline V gene encodes CDR1 ENHRY and CDR2 SYGVKD. Trimming took 6 bases from V and 8 from J; bases not matched to a gene: 4. This CDR3 is 13 amino acids long.

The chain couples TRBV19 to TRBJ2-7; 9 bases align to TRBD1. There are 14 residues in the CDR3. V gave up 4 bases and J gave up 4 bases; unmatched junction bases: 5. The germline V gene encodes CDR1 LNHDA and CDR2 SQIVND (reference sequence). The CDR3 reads CASSKGTGWYEQYF. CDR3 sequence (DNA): TGTGCCAGTAGTAAAGGGACAGGGTGGTACGAGCAGTACTTC.

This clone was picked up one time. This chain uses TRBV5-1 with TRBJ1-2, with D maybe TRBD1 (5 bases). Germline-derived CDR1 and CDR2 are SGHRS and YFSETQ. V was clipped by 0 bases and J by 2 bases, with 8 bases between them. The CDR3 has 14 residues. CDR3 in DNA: TGCGCCAGCAGCTTGGAGGGGAACAACTATGGCTACACCTTC. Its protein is CASSLEGNNYGYTF.

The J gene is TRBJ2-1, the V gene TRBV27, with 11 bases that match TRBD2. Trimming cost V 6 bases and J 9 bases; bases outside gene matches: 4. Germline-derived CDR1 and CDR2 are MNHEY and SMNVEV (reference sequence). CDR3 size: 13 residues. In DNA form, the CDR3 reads TGTGCCAGCAGACCTGGACTAGCGGGTGAGCAGTTCTTC. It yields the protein CASRPGLAGEQFF.

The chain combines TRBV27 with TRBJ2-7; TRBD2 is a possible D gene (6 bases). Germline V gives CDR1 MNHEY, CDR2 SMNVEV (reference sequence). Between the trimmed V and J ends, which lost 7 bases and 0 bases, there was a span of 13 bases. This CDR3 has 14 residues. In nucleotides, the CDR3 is TGTGCCAGCAAAGGGGCGGGGAGCTCCTACGAGCAGTACTTC. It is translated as CASKGAGSSYEQYF.

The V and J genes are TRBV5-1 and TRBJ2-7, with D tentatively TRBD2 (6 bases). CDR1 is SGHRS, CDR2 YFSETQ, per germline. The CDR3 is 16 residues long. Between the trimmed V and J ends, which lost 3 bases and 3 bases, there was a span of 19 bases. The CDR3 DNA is TGCGCCAGCAGCTGGACGGGAGCCGGGGGAGTCTACGAGCAGTACTTC. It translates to CASSWTGAGGVYEQYF.

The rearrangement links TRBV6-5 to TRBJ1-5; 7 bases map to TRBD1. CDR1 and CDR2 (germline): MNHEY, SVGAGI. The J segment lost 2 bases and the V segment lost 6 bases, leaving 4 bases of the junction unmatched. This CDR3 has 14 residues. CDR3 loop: CASRRGQGNQPQHF. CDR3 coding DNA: TGTGCCAGCAGACGCGGACAGGGCAATCAGCCCCAGCATTTT.

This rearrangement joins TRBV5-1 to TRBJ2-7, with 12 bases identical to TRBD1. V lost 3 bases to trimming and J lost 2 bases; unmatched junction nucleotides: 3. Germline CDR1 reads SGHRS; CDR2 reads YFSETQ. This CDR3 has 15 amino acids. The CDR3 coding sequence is TGCGCCAGCAGCTGGGGGACAGGGGGCGCCTACGAGCAGTACTTC. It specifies CASSWGTGGAYEQYF.

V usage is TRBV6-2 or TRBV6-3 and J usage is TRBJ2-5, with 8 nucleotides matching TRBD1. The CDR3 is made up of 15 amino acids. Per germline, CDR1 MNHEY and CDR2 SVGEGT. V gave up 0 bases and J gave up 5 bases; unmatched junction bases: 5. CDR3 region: CASSYSSGGHETQYF. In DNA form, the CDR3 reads TGTGCCAGCAGTTACTCGTCAGGGGGCCATGAGACCCAGTACTTC.

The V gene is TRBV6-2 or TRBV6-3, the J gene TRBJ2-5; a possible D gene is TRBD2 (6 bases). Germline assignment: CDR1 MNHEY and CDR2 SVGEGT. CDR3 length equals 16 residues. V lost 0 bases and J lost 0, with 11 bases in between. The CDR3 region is CASSYSNGGYQETQYF. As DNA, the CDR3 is TGTGCCAGCAGTTACTCGAATGGGGGGTACCAAGAGACCCAGTACTTC.

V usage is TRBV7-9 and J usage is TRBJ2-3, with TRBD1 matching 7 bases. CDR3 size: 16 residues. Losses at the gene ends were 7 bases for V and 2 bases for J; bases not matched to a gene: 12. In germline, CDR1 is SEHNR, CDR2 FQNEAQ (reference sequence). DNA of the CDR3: TGTGCCAGCAACTCCCAAGGGACAGCGAACACAGATACGCAGTATTTT. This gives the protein CASNSQGTANTDTQYF.

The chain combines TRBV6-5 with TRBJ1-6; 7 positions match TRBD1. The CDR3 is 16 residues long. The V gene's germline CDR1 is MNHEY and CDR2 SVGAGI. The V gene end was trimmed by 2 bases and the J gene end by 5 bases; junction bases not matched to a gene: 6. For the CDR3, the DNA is TGTGCCAGCAGTTACCGACAGGGAGGAGATAATTCACCCCTCCACTTT. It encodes CASSYRQGGDNSPLHF.

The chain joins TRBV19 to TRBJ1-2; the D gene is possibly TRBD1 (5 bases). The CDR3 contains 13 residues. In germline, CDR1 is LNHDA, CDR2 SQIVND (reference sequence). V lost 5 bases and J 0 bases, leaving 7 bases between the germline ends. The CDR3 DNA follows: TGTGCCAGTAGTCAGGGAACTAACTATGGCTACACCTTC. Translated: CASSQGTNYGYTF. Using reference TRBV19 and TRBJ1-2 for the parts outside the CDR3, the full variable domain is DGGITQSPKYLFRKEGQNVTLSCEQNLNHDAMYWYRQDPGQGLRLIYYSQIVNDFQKGDIAEGYSVSREKKESFPLTVTSAQKNPTAFYLCASSQGTNYGYTFGSGTRLTVV.

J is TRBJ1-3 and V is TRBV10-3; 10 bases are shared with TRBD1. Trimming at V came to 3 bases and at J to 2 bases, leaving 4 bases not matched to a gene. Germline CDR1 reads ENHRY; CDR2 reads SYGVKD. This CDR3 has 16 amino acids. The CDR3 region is CAISDRDRGPGNTIYF. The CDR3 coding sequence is TGTGCCATCAGTGATCGAGACAGGGGGCCTGGAAACACCATATATTTT.